This T cell receptor beta chain was profiled in a study of CD8 T cells in Susac syndrome. Points from the study as a whole: The study conceded that its TCR sequencing and HLA analysis involved relatively few individuals.

About this clonotype: No antigen is known for it.

cDNA came from about 0.46 to 1 ug RNA primed by random hexamers. A single record per CDR3 protein comes from TCRdb applying MiXCR to the immunoSEQ multiplex PCR reads. The data show about 50,000 distinct CDR3 sequences, 93% seen once. Trimming left V 5 bases short and J 4 bases short, with 14 bases between. The CDR3 extends over 14 amino acids. Germline V gene sequence: CDR1 MDHEN, CDR2 SYDVKM. Sequences were obtained from CD8+ T cells from PBMCs. The sequence was collected from a human donor with multiple sclerosis. The chain links TRBV28 to TRBJ2-5; D is tentatively TRBD1 or TRBD2 (6 bases each). CDR3 amino acids: CASSGGGISETQYF. DNA for the CDR3: TGTGCCAGCAGTGGAGGGGGGATATCAGAGACCCAGTACTTC.